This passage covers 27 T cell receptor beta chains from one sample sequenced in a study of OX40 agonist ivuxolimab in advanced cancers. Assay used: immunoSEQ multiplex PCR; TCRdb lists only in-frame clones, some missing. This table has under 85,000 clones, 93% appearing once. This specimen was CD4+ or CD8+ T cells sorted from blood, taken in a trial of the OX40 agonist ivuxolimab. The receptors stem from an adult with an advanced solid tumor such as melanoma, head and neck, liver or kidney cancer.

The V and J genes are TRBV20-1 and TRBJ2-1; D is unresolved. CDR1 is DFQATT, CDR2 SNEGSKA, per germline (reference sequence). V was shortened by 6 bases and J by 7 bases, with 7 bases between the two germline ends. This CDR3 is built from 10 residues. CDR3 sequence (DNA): TGCAGTGCCGATACAAATGAGCAGTTCTTC. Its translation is CSADTNEQFF.

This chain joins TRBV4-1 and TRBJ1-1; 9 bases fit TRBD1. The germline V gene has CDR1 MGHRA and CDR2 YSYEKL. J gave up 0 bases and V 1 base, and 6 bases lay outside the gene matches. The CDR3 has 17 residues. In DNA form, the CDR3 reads TGCGCCAGCAGCCAAGGGACAGGGGCAAGATTGAACACTGAAGCTTTCTTT. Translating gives CASSQGTGARLNTEAFF.

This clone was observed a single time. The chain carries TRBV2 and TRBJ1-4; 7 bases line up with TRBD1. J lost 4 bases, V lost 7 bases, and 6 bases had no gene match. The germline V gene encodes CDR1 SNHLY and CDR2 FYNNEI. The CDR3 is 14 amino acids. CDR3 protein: CASTTDRVNEKLFF. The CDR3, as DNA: TGTGCCAGCACCACAGACAGGGTTAATGAAAAACTGTTTTTT.

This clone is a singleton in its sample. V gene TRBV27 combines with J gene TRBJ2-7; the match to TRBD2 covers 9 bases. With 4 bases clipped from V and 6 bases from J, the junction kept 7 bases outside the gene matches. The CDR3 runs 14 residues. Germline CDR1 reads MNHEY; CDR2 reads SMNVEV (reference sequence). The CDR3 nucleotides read TGTGCCAGCAGTTATCGCGGGGGGGCGGCCGAGCAGTACTTC. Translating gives CASSYRGGAAEQYF.

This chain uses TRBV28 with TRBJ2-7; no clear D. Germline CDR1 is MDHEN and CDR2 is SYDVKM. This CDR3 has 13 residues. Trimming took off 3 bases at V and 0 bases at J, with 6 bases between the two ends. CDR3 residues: CASSFPTSYEQYF. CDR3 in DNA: TGTGCCAGCAGTTTCCCCACCTCCTACGAGCAGTACTTC.

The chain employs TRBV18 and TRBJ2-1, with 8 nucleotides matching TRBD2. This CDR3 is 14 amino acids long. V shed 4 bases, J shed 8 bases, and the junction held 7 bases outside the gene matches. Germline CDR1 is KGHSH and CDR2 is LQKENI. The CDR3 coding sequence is TGTGCCAGCTCACGCCAGCGGGAGTTGGATGAGCAGTTCTTC. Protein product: CASSRQRELDEQFF.

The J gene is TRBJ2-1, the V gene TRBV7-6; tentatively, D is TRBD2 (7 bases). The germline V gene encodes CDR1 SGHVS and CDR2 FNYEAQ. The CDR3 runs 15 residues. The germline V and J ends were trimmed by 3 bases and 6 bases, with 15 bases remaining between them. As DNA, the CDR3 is TGTGCCAGCAGCTTTGGCGCGGGGGCGGGCAATGAGCAGTTCTTC. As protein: CASSFGAGAGNEQFF. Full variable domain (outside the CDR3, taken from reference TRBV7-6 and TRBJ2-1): GAGVSQSPRYKVTKRGQDVALRCDPISGHVSLYWYRQALGQGPEFLTYFNYEAQQDKSGLPNDRFSAERPEGSISTLTIQRTEQRDSAMYRCASSFGAGAGNEQFFGPGTRLTVL.

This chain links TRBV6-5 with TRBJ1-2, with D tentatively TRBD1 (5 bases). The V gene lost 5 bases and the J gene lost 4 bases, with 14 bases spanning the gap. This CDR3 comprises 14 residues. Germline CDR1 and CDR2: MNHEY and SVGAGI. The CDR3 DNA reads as TGTGCCAGCAGTGAAGACCGGGGCGGCTATGGCTACACCTTC. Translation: CASSEDRGGYGYTF.

This CDR3 is CASSLDGAYEQYF. CDR3 nucleotide sequence: TGTGCCAGCAGCTTGGACGGCGCCTACGAGCAGTACTTC. The V call is TRBV5-4, the J call TRBJ2-7, with unresolved D. The CDR3 is 13 amino acids. V lost 0 bases to trimming and J lost 2 bases, with 6 bases between them. Germline V gene sequence: CDR1 SGHNT, CDR2 YYREEE (reference sequence).

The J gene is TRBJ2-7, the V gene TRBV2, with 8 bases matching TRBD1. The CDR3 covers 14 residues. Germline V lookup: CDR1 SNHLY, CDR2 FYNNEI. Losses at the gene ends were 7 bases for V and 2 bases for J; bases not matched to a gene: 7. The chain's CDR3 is CASTRPGGPYEQYF. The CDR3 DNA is TGTGCCAGCACCCGTCCAGGGGGCCCCTACGAGCAGTACTTC.

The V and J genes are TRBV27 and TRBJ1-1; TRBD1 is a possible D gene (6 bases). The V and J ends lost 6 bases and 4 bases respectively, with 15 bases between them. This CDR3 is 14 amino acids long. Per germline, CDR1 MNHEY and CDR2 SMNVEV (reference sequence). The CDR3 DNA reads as TGTGCCAGCAGCCAAACCTACAGGGCCACTGAAGCTTTCTTT. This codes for CASSQTYRATEAFF.

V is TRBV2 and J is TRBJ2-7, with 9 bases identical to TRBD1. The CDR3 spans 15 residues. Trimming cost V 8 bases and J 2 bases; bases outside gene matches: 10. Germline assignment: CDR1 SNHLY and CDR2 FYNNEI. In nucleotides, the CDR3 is TGTGCCAGCTGTGGAACCGGGACAGGGACCTACGAGCAGTACTTC. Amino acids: CASCGTGTGTYEQYF.

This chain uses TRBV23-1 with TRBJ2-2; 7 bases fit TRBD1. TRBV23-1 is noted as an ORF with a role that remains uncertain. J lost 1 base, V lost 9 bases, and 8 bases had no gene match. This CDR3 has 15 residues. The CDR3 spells CARSTGTENTGELFF. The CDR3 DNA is TGCGCCAGGAGCACCGGGACAGAGAACACCGGGGAGCTGTTTTTT.

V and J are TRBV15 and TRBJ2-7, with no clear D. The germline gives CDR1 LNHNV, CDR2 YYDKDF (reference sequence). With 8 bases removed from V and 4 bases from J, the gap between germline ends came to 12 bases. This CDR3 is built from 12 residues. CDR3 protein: CATSETGYEQYF. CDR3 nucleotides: TGTGCCACCTCGGAGACCGGGTACGAGCAGTACTTC.

CDR3 in DNA: TGTGCCTGGAACGGACACTCAGACGGAAAGACCCAGTACTTC. It is translated as CAWNGHSDGKTQYF. The chain is built from TRBV30 and TRBJ2-5, with D perhaps TRBD1 (5 bases). The V gene's germline CDR1 is GTSNPN and CDR2 SVGIG (reference sequence). The CDR3 is made up of 14 amino acids. V was trimmed by 4 bases and J by 6 bases, leaving 18 bases between them.

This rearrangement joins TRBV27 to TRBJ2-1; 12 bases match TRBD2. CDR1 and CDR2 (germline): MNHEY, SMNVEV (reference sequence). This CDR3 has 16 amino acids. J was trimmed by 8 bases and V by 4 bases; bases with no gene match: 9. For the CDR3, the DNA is TGTGCCAGCAGTTCCCTGACTAGCGGGAGATGGGATGAGCAGTTCTTC. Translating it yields CASSSLTSGRWDEQFF.

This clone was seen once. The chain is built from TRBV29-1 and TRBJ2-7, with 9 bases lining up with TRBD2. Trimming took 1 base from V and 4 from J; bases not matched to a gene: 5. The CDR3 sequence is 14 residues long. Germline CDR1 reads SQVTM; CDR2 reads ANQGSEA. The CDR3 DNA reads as TGCAGCGTTGAAGCTCTAGCGGGACGGTACGAGCAGTACTTC. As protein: CSVEALAGRYEQYF.

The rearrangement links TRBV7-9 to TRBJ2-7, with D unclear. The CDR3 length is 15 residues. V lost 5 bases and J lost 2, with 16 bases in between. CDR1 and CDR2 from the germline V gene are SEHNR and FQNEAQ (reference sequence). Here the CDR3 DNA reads TGTGCCAGCAGCCCCAAGGCAGGAAGGACCTACGAGCAGTACTTC. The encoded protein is CASSPKAGRTYEQYF.

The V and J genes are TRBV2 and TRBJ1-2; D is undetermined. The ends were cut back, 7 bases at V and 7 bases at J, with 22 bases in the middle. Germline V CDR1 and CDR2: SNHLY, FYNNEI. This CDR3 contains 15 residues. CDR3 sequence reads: CASNRRVKAFLGYTF. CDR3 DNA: TGTGCCAGCAACCGCCGGGTGAAGGCATTTCTTGGCTACACCTTC. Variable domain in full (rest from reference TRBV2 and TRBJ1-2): EPEVTQTPSHQVTQMGQEVILRCVPISNHLYFYWYRQILGQKVEFLVSFYNNEISEKSEIFDDQFSVERPDGSNFTLKIRSTKLEDSAMYFCASNRRVKAFLGYTFGSGTRLTVV.

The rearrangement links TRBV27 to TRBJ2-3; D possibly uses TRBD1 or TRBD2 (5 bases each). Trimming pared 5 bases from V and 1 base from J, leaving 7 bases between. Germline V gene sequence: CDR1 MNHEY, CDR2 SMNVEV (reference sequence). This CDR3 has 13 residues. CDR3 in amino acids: CASSGGRTDTQYF. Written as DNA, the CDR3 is TGTGCCAGCAGTGGGGGTCGCACAGATACGCAGTATTTT.

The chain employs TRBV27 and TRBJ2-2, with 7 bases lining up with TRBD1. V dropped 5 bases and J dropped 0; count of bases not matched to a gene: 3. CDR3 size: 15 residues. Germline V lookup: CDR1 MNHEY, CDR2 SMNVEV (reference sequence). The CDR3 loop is CASSNTGANTGELFF. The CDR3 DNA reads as TGTGCCAGCAGTAACACAGGGGCGAACACCGGGGAGCTGTTTTTT.

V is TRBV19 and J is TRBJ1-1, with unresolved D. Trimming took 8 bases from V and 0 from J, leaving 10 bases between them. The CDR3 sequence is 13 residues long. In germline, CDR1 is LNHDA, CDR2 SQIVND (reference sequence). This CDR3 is CASLGVMNTEAFF. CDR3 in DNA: TGTGCCAGTCTGGGAGTTATGAACACTGAAGCTTTCTTT.

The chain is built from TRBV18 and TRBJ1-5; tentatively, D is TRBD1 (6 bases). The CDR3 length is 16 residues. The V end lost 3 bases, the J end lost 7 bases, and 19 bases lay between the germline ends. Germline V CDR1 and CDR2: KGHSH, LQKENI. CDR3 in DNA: TGTGCCAGCTCACCGACAAGTTCAGGGGTAAAGCAGCCCCAGCATTTT. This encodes CASSPTSSGVKQPQHF.

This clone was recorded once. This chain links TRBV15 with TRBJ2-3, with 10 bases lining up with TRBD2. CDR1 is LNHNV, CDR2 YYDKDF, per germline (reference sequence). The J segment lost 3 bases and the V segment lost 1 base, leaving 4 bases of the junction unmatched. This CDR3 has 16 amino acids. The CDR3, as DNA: TGTGCCACCAGCAGAGCCGGAGCGGGAGGGACAGATACGCAGTATTTT. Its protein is CATSRAGAGGTDTQYF.

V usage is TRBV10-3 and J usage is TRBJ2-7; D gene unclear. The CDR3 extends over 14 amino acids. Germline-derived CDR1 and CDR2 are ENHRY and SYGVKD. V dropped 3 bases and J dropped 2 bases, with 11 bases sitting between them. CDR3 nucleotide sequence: TGTGCCATCAGTGAAAGTTCCAGCCCCTACGAGCAGTACTTC. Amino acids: CAISESSSPYEQYF.

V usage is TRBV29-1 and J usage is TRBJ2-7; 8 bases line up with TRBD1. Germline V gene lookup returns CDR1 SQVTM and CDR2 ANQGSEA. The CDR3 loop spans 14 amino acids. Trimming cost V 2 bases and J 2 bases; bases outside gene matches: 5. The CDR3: CSVETGTGTYEQYF. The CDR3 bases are TGCAGCGTTGAAACCGGGACAGGCACCTACGAGCAGTACTTC.

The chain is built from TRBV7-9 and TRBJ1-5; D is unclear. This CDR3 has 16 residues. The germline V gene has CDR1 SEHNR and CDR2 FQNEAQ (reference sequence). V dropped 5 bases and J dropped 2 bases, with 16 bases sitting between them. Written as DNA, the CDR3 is TGTGCCAGCAGCCCCCCCTTAGAGGGAGGCAATCAGCCCCAGCATTTT. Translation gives CASSPPLEGGNQPQHF.